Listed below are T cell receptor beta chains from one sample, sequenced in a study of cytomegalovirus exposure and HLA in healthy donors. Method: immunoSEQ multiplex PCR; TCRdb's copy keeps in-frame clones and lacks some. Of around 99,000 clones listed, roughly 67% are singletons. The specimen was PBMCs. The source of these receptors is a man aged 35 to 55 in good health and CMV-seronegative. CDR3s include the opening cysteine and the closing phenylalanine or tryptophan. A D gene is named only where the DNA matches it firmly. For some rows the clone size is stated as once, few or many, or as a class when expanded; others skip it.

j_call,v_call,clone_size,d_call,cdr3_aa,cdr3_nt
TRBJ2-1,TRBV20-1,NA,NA,CSPGRYEQFF,TGCAGCCCGGGGAGATACGAGCAGTTCTTC
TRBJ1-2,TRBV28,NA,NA,CASSFGVYGYTF,TGTGCCAGCAGTTTCGGTGTCTATGGCTACACCTTC
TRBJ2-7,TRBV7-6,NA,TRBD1,CASSTGTGSPYEQYF,TGTGCCAGCAGCACCGGGACAGGGTCCCCCTACGAGCAGTACTTC
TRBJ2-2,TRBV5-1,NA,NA,CASSLASDGYRANTGELFF,TGCGCCAGCAGCTTGGCATCGGATGGGTACAGGGCGAACACCGGGGAGCTGTTTTTT
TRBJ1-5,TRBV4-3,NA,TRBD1,CASSQTGGGQGADQPQHF,TGCGCCAGCAGCCAAACCGGTGGGGGACAGGGTGCGGATCAGCCCCAGCATTTT
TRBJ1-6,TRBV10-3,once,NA,CAISEQNNSPLHF,TGTGCCATCAGTGAACAGAATAATTCACCCCTCCACTTT
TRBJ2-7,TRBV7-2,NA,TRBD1,CASSQAGTGVPYEQYF,TGTGCCAGCAGCCAGGCCGGGACAGGGGTCCCCTACGAGCAGTACTTC
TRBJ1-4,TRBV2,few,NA,CASSEPLMRELFF,TGTGCCAGCAGTGAACCCCTCATGCGGGAACTGTTTTTT
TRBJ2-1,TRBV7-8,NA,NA,CASSDTYRDTSNEQFF,TGTGCCAGCAGCGACACGTACCGGGACACTAGCAATGAGCAGTTCTTC
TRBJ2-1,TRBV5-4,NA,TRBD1,CASSSDRVRNPYNEQFF,TGTGCCAGCAGCTCGGACAGGGTACGGAACCCCTACAATGAGCAGTTCTTC
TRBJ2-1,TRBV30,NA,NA,CVAGRYNEQFF,TGTGTTGCGGGGCGTTACAATGAGCAGTTCTTC
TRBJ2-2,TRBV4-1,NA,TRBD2,CASSQAGSGGELFF,TGCGCCAGCAGCCAAGCTGGTAGCGGGGGGGAGCTGTTTTTT
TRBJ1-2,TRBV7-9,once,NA,CASSLELAGAYGYTF,TGTGCCAGCAGCTTAGAATTGGCAGGTGCCTATGGCTACACCTTC
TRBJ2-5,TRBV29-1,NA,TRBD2,CSASGTSDIEETQYF,TGCAGCGCGTCCGGGACTAGCGACATTGAGGAGACCCAGTACTTC
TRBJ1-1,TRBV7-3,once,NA,CASSFGQYTEAFF,TGTGCCAGCAGCTTTGGACAGTACACTGAAGCTTTCTTT
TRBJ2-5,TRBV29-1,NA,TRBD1,CSVDRTGSQETQYF,TGCAGCGTTGACCGGACAGGGAGCCAAGAGACCCAGTACTTC
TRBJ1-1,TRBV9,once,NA,CASNLLSSTEAFF,TGTGCCAGCAACCTTCTTTCGAGCACTGAAGCTTTCTTT
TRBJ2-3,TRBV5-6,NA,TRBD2,CASSRNLAGGDTQYF,TGTGCCAGCAGCAGAAACCTAGCGGGGGGGGATACGCAGTATTTT
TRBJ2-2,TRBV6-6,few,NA,CASTSGDTGELFF,TGTGCCAGCACCTCGGGGGACACCGGGGAGCTGTTTTTT
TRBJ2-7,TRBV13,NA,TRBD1,CASSQQDRVYEQYF,TGTGCCAGCAGCCAACAGGACAGGGTCTACGAGCAGTACTTC
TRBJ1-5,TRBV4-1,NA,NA,CASSQDGLGMQPQHF,TGCGCCAGCAGCCAAGATGGACTGGGTATGCAACCCCAGCATTTT
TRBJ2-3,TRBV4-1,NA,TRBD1,CASSQDLNRGSDTQYF,TGCGCCAGCAGCCAAGATCTGAACAGGGGGTCAGATACGCAGTATTTT
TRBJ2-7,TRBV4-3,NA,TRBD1,CASSLGTEVSYEQYF,TGCGCCAGCAGCCTTGGGACAGAAGTTTCCTACGAGCAGTACTTC
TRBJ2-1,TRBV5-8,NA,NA,CASIREQFF,TGTGCCAGCATCAGAGAGCAGTTCTTC
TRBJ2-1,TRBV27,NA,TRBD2,CASSVLAGGIYEQFF,TGTGCCAGCAGTGTCCTAGCGGGGGGAATATATGAGCAGTTCTTC
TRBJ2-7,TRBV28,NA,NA,CASSFFRLGAGRSYEQYF,TGTGCCAGCAGTTTTTTCCGGCTGGGGGCAGGGCGGTCCTACGAGCAGTACTTC
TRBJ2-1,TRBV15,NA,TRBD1,CATSSSLGQGYNEQFF,TGTGCCACCAGCAGCTCTTTGGGACAGGGATACAATGAGCAGTTCTTC
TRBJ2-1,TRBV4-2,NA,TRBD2,CASSQRISGGAADEQFF,TGTGCCAGCAGCCAACGCATTAGCGGGGGGGCCGCGGATGAGCAGTTCTTC
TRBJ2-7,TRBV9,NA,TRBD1,CASSPGTGLHEQYF,TGTGCCAGCAGCCCGGGGACAGGGCTGCACGAGCAGTACTTC
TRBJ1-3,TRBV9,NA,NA,CASSVQEGNTIYF,TGTGCCAGCAGCGTTCAGGAAGGAAACACCATATATTTT
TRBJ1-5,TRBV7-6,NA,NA,CASSLRPRGLGNQPQHF,TGTGCCAGCAGCTTACGCCCAAGGGGTTTGGGCAATCAGCCCCAGCATTTT